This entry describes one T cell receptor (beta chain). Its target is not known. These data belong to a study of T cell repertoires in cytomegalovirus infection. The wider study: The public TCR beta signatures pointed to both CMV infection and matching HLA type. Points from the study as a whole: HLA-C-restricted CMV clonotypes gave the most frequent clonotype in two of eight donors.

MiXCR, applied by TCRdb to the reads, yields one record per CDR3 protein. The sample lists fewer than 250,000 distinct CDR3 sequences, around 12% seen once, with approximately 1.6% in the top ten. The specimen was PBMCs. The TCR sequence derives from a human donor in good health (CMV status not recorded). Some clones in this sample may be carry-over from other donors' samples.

CDR3 nucleotide sequence: TGTGCCAGGCCTCCGGAGGGGCCCTACGAGCAGTACTTC. Residues: CARPPEGPYEQYF. The V and J genes are TRBV6-2 or TRBV6-3 and TRBJ2-7; perhaps TRBD2 as D (6 bases). This CDR3 is 13 amino acids long. Germline values: CDR1 MNHEY, CDR2 SVGEGT. Trimming stripped 9 bases from V and 2 bases from J, with 14 bases between.